Shown below are 24 T cell receptor beta chains from a single sample sequenced in a study of blood T cell repertoires in COVID-19. Measured with immunoSEQ multiplex PCR; TCRdb has only the in-frame clones, and not every one. There are fewer than 200,000 clones in the sample; around 78% occur only once, and 3.5% to 5% lies in the top ten. Input material: PBMCs or T cells enriched from blood (not recorded which). These receptors were collected from a woman aged 45 to 65 who had recovered from COVID-19.

This chain uses TRBV7-2 with TRBJ2-7, with unresolved D. Trimming stripped 5 bases from V and 4 bases from J, with 18 bases between. Germline V gives CDR1 SGHTA, CDR2 FQGNSA. The CDR3 extends over 15 amino acids. This CDR3 reads CASSPNQANGYEQYV. As DNA, the CDR3 is TGTGCCAGCAGCCCAAACCAAGCGAACGGATACGAGCAGTACGTC.

The genes are TRBV5-1 and TRBJ2-5; 12 bases match TRBD1. Looked up from germline, CDR1 is SGHRS and CDR2 is YFSETQ. The CDR3 is 18 amino acids. The J segment lost 5 bases and the V segment lost 0 bases, leaving 11 bases of the junction unmatched. The CDR3 DNA follows: TGCGCCAGCAGCTTGGGCTTGGGACAGGGGGCGCCGGGGGAGACCCAGTACTTC. This gives the protein CASSLGLGQGAPGETQYF.

The chain employs TRBV30 and TRBJ1-1; D is possibly TRBD1 (5 bases). With 1 base removed from V and 5 bases from J, the gap between germline ends came to 14 bases. The CDR3 length is 14 residues. Germline values: CDR1 GTSNPN, CDR2 SVGIG (reference sequence). CDR3 DNA sequence: TGTGCCTGGAGTGGGGGCCCTGGGGGGACTGAAGCTTTCTTT. As protein: CAWSGGPGGTEAFF.

The gene calls are TRBV11-1 and TRBJ1-1; perhaps TRBD1 as D (6 bases). V shed 5 bases and J shed 5 bases, with 18 bases lying between them. Germline V gene sequence: CDR1 SGHAT, CDR2 FQDESV (reference sequence). CDR3 length: 15 amino acids. The CDR3 bases are TGTGCCAGCAGCAAGGGGAGGGGGGCTTCTACTGAAGCTTTCTTT. It translates to CASSKGRGASTEAFF.

The J gene is TRBJ1-5, the V gene TRBV18; D gene uncertain. V lost 5 bases, J lost 1 base, and 9 bases lay in between. The CDR3 has 14 residues. The V gene's germline CDR1 is KGHSH and CDR2 LQKENI. CDR3: CASSGQESNQPQHF. In nucleotides, the CDR3 is TGTGCCAGCTCAGGCCAGGAAAGCAATCAGCCCCAGCATTTT.

The CDR3 nucleotides are TGCGCCAGCAGCTTGTTCCGGGACAGGGGCAATGAGCAGTTCTTC. Protein: CASSLFRDRGNEQFF. V and J are TRBV5-1 and TRBJ2-1; TRBD1 aligns across 10 bases. Germline V gene sequence: CDR1 SGHRS, CDR2 YFSETQ. J gave up 6 bases and V 1 base, and 4 bases lay outside the gene matches. CDR3 length: 15 amino acids.

This sequence joins TRBV5-8 and TRBJ2-5; TRBD2 aligns across 16 bases. CDR3 size: 17 residues. J lost 4 bases, V lost 4 bases, and 7 bases had no gene match. Germline CDR1 and CDR2: SGHTS and YDEGEE. The CDR3 DNA reads as TGTGCCAGCAGCCGGGGACTAGCGGGAGGGGATGCAGAGACCCAGTACTTC. This encodes CASSRGLAGGDAETQYF.

The chain carries TRBV7-2 and TRBJ2-5; D is perhaps TRBD1 (5 bases). The CDR3 is 14 amino acids. With 3 bases removed from V and 6 bases from J, the gap between germline ends came to 14 bases. Germline CDR1 reads SGHTA; CDR2 reads FQGNSA. DNA of the CDR3: TGTGCCAGCAGCTTGAAGGGGCGCGAACAGACCCAGTACTTC. Amino acids: CASSLKGREQTQYF. Drawing the rest from reference TRBV7-2 and TRBJ2-5, the complete variable domain is GAGVSQSPSNKVTEKGKDVELRCDPISGHTALYWYRQSLGQGLEFLIYFQGNSAPDKSGLPSDRFSAERTGGSVSTLTIQRTQQEDSAVYLCASSLKGREQTQYFGPGTRLLVL.

The rearrangement links TRBV27 to TRBJ2-1, with D tentatively TRBD1 (5 bases). The V end was cut by 6 bases, the J end by 0 bases, with 12 bases between. The germline CDR1 and CDR2 sequences are MNHEY and SMNVEV (reference sequence). This CDR3 region has 15 residues. The CDR3 loop reads CASSPRQYSYNEQFF. The CDR3, as DNA: TGTGCCAGCAGCCCGCGACAGTACTCCTACAATGAGCAGTTCTTC.

J is TRBJ1-5 and V is TRBV19; D might be TRBD1 (6 bases). Deletions cut 7 bases from V and 4 bases from J, with 11 bases between. The CDR3 runs 13 residues. Looked up from germline, CDR1 is LNHDA and CDR2 is SQIVND (reference sequence). The CDR3 nucleotides read TGTGCCAGTACGCAGGGGTGGAATCAGCCCCAGCATTTT. This encodes CASTQGWNQPQHF.

The chain couples TRBV25-1 to TRBJ1-6, with D perhaps TRBD1 (5 bases). Trimming shortened V by 7 bases and J by 7 bases, and 14 bases separated the two germline ends. CDR1 and CDR2 (germline): MGHDK, SYGVNS. This CDR3 spans 14 amino acids. As DNA, the CDR3 is TGTGCCAGCAATATGGGGCCTCGGAATTCACCCCTCCACTTT. It codes for CASNMGPRNSPLHF.

The gene calls are TRBV29-1 and TRBJ1-1; a possible D gene is TRBD1 (6 bases). V lost 1 base, J lost 3 bases, and 15 bases lay in between. Germline-derived CDR1 and CDR2 are SQVTM and ANQGSEA. There are 15 residues in the CDR3. The CDR3 DNA reads as TGCAGCGTTGAAGGAGGGGGACGGAAACACACTGAAGCTTTCTTT. It is translated as CSVEGGGRKHTEAFF.

The rearrangement links TRBV7-8 to TRBJ1-2, with TRBD1 matching over 9 bases. The CDR3 length is 16 residues. Germline V CDR1 and CDR2: SGHVS, FQNEAQ. The V segment lost 6 bases and the J segment 4 bases; nucleotides outside the gene matches: 12. The CDR3 protein is CASRPIQGAASYGYTF. In DNA form, the CDR3 reads TGTGCCAGCAGGCCTATACAGGGGGCGGCATCCTATGGCTACACCTTC.

The J gene is TRBJ2-3, the V gene TRBV5-1; the D gene is possibly TRBD1 (5 bases). This CDR3 spans 15 amino acids. The V and J ends lost 5 bases and 0 bases respectively, with 13 bases between them. Per germline, CDR1 SGHRS and CDR2 YFSETQ. The CDR3 loop reads CASSHQGPSTDTQYF. The CDR3 nucleotides read TGCGCCAGCAGTCATCAGGGCCCTAGCACAGATACGCAGTATTTT.

The chain has TRBV5-4 and TRBJ2-1, with D tentatively TRBD2 (5 bases). V was shortened by 3 bases and J by 3 bases, with 13 bases between the two germline ends. The CDR3 runs 15 residues. CDR1 is SGHNT, CDR2 YYREEE, per germline (reference sequence). DNA for the CDR3: TGTGCCAGCAGCTCCCTGACGGGGAACTACAATGAGCAGTTCTTC. Protein sequence: CASSSLTGNYNEQFF.

Only one count was recorded for this clone. The rearrangement joins TRBV10-3 to TRBJ2-3; D may be TRBD2 (5 bases). The V end lost 7 bases, the J end lost 7 bases, and 9 bases lay between the germline ends. Looked up from germline, CDR1 is ENHRY and CDR2 is SYGVKD. This CDR3 spans 11 amino acids. The CDR3 spells CAITAGNTQYF. As DNA, the CDR3 is TGTGCCATCACCGCCGGGAATACGCAGTATTTT.

The genes are TRBV3-1 (or the pseudogene TRBV3-2) and TRBJ2-5; D uncertain. The CDR3 has 11 residues. Trimming shortened V by 1 base and J by 13 bases, and 10 bases separated the two germline ends. In germline, CDR1 is LGHDT, CDR2 YNNKEL (reference sequence). The CDR3 here is CASSQVSSRYF. Written as DNA, the CDR3 is TGTGCCAGCAGCCAAGTAAGCTCCCGGTACTTC.

This chain connects TRBV27 to TRBJ1-3; no firm D call. The CDR3 length is 14 residues. Germline CDR1 is MNHEY and CDR2 is SMNVEV (reference sequence). Trimming removed 6 bases from V and 0 bases from J, with 9 bases in between. For the CDR3, the DNA is TGTGCCAGCAGACTGCGTCCCTCTGGAAACACCATATATTTT. Translating gives CASRLRPSGNTIYF.

This clone appeared a single time. The CDR3 DNA sequence: TGTGCCAGCAGCCAAGGACAGGCAAAGGCTTTCTTT. It encodes CASSQGQAKAFF. This chain uses TRBV6-2 or TRBV6-3 with TRBJ1-1; 7 bases fit TRBD1. Trimming cost V 6 bases and J 11 bases; bases outside gene matches: 9. The germline CDR1 and CDR2 sequences are MNHEY and SVGEGT. This CDR3 is 12 amino acids long.

The chain uses TRBV10-3 and TRBJ2-4, with D maybe TRBD1 (5 bases). V lost 10 bases and J lost 1, with 17 bases in between. Germline loops: CDR1 ENHRY, CDR2 SYGVKD. The CDR3 contains 15 residues. CDR3 in amino acids: CATHAGISAKNIQYF. The DNA for the CDR3 is TGTGCCACCCACGCAGGGATTAGTGCCAAAAACATTCAGTACTTC.

CDR3 sequence: CSASRQDEQYV. CDR3 DNA sequence: TGCAGTGCGAGCCGACAGGACGAGCAGTACGTC. The gene calls are TRBV20-1 and TRBJ2-7; maybe TRBD1 (6 bases). This CDR3 spans 11 amino acids. Trimming cost V 6 bases and J 5 bases, with 11 bases left between them. CDR1 and CDR2 (germline): DFQATT, SNEGSKA (reference sequence).

This clone was seen a single time. This sequence joins TRBV27 and TRBJ2-1, with D tentatively TRBD2 (5 bases). V shed 2 bases and J shed 4 bases, with 12 bases lying between them. From germline, CDR1 is MNHEY and CDR2 SMNVEV (reference sequence). This CDR3 has 15 amino acids. The CDR3 protein is CASSLDGIGYNEQFF. Written as DNA, the CDR3 is TGTGCCAGCAGTTTAGACGGGATAGGGTACAATGAGCAGTTCTTC.

The chain uses TRBV5-1 and TRBJ1-2, with 9 bases that match TRBD1. Germline lookup yields CDR1 SGHRS and CDR2 YFSETQ. Unmatched junction bases numbered 10, after V lost 5 bases and J lost 8 bases. This CDR3 region has 14 residues. CDR3 loop: CASSSEGQGLGYTF. CDR3 in DNA: TGCGCCAGCAGTTCTGAAGGACAGGGGCTCGGCTACACCTTC.

V and J are TRBV28 and TRBJ1-2; D unclear. V lost 8 bases to trimming and J lost 2 bases, with 12 bases between them. Germline CDR1 is MDHEN and CDR2 is SYDVKM. The CDR3 extends over 13 amino acids. CDR3 in amino acids: CASLTHLNYGYTF. CDR3 in DNA: TGTGCCAGCCTCACCCACCTAAACTATGGCTACACCTTC.